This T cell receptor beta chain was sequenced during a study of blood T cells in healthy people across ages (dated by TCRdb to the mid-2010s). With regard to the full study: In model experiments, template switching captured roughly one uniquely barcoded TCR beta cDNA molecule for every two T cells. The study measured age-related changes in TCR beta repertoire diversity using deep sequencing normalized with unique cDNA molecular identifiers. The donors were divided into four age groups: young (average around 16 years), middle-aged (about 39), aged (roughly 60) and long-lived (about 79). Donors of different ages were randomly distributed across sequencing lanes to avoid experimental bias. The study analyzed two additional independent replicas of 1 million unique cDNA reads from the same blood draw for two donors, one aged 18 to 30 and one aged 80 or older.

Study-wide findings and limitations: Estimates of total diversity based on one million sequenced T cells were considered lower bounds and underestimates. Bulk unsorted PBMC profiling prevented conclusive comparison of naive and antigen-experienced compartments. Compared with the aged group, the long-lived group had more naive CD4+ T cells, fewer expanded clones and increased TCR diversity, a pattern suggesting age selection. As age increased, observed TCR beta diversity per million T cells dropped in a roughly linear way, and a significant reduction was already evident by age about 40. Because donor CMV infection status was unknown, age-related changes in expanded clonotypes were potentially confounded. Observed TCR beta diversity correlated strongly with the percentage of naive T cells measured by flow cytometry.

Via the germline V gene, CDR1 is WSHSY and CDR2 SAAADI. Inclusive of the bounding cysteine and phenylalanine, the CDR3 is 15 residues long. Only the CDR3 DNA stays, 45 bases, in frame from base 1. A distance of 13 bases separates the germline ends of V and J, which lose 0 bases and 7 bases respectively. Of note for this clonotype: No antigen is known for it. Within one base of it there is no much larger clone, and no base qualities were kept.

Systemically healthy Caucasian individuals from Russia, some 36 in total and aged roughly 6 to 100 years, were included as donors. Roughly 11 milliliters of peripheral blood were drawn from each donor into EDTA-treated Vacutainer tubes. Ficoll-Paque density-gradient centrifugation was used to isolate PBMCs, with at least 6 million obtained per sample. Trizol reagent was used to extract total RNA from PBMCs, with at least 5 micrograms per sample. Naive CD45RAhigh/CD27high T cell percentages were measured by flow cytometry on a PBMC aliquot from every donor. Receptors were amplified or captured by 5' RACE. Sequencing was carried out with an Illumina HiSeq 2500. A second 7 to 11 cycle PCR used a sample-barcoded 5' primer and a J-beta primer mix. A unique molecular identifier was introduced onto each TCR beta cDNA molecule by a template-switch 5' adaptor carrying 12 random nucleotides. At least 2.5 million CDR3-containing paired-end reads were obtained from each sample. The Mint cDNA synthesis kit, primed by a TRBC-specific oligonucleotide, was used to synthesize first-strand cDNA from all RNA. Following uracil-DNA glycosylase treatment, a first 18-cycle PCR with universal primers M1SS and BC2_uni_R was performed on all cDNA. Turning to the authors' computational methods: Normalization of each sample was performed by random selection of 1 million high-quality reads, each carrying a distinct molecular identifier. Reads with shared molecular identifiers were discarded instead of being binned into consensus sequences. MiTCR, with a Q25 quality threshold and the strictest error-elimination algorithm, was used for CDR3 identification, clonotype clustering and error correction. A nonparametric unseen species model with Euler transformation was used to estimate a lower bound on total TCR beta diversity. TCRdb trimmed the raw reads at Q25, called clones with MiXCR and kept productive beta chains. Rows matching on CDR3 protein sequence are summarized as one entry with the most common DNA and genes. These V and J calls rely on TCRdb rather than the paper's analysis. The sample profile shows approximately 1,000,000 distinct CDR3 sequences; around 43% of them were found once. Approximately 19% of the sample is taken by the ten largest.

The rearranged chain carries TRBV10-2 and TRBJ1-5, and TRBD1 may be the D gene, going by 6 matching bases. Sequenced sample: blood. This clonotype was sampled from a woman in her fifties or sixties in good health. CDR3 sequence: CASSESRGGRQPQHF. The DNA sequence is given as TGCGCCAGCAGTGAGTCGAGGGGGGGAAGGCAGCCCCAGCATTTT.